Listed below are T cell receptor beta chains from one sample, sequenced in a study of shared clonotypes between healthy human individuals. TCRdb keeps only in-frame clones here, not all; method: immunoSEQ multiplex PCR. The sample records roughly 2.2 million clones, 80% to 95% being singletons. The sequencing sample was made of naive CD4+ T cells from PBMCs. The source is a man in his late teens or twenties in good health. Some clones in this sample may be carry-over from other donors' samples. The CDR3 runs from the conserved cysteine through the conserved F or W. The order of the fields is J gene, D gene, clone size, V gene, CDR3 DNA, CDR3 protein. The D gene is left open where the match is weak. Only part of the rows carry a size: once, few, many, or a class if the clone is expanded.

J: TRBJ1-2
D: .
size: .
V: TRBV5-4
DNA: TGTGCCAGCACCCCAGTGCCCCGGGACTATGGCTACACCTTC
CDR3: CASTPVPRDYGYTF

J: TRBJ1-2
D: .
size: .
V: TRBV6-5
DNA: TGTGCCAGCAGCCGCAACCTTGGGTTTAACTATGGCTACACCTTC
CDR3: CASSRNLGFNYGYTF

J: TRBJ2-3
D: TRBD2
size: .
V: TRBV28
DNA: TGTGCCAGCCGCCCGGGAGGGGGGGATACGCAGTATTTT
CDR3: CASRPGGGDTQYF

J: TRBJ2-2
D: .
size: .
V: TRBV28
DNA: TGTGCCAGCACCCGTAGAGTACGGACCGGGGAGCTGTTTTTT
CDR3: CASTRRVRTGELFF

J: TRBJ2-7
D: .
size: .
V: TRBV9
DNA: TGTGCCAGCAGCGTAGGGGGACTCACCTACGAGCAGTACTTC
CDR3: CASSVGGLTYEQYF

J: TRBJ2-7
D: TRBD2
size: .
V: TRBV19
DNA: TGTGCCAGTAGTAACCCTAGCGGCCTGGAGGGCTACGAGCAGTACTTC
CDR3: CASSNPSGLEGYEQYF

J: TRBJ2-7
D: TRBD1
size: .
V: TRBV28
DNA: TGTGCCAGCGGGCACATGAAAGGACAGGGGATCTACGAGCAGTACTTC
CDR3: CASGHMKGQGIYEQYF

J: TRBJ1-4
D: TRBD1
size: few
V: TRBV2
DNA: TGTGCCAGCAGGACAGGGCGGAAGGAAAAACTGTTTTTT
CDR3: CASRTGRKEKLFF

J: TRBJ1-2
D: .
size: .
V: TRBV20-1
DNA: TGCAGTGCCAGGGGTTATGGCTACACCTTC
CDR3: CSARGYGYTF

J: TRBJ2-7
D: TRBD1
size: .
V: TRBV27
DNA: TGTGCCAGCAGCACAGAACTGGGACAGGGGTCATACGAGCAGTACTTC
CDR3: CASSTELGQGSYEQYF

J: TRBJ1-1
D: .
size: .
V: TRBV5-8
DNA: TGTGCCAGCAGCCGGTCTCGGGGGAACACTGAAGCTTTCTTT
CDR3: CASSRSRGNTEAFF

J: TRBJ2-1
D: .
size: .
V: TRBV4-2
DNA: TGTGCCAGCAGCACCCTTGCTGCCGCCCGGGACAATGAGCAGTTCTTC
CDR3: CASSTLAAARDNEQFF

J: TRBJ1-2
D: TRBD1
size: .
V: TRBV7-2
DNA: TGTGCCAGCAGCTTAGGCAGGACAGGGGGCGGGCGGACCTTC
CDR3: CASSLGRTGGGRTF

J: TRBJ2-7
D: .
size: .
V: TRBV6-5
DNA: TGTGCCAGCAGCCCCGGCAGGCTATTCTCCTACGAGCAGTACTTC
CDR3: CASSPGRLFSYEQYF

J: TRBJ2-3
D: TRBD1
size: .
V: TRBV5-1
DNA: TGCGCCAGCAGCCCGACAGGGGGCCCAGATACGCAGTATTTT
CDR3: CASSPTGGPDTQYF

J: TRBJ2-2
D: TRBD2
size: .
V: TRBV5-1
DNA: TGCGCCAGCAGCTTGAGCGGGAGCACCGGGGAGCTGTTTTTT
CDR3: CASSLSGSTGELFF

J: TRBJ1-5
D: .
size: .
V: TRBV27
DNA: TGTGCCAGCAGTAAATTCGGGGGATATAGCAATCAGCCCCAGCATTTT
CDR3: CASSKFGGYSNQPQHF

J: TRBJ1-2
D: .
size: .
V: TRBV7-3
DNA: TGTGCCAGCAGCCCCAAGGGGGGCACTAACTATGGCTACACCTTC
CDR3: CASSPKGGTNYGYTF

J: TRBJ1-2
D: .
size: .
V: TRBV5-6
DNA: TGTGCCAGCCACTCTGGGTCGGGCTACACCTTC
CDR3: CASHSGSGYTF

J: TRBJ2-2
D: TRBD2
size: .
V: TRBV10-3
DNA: TGTGCCATCAGTGAGTCGTACGCGGGAGGGAACACCGGGGAGCTGTTTTTT
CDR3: CAISESYAGGNTGELFF

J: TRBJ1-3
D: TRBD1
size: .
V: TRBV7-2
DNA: TGTGCCAGCAGCTTCCGACAGGGGAGAGGAAACACCATATATTTT
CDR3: CASSFRQGRGNTIYF

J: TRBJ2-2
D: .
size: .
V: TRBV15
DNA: TGTGCCACCAGCAGAGATGGGCCCGGGGAGCTGTTTTTT
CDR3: CATSRDGPGELFF

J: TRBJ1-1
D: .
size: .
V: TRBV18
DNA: TGTGCCAGCTCACCCAGGCTCGGTACTGAAGCTTTCTTT
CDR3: CASSPRLGTEAFF

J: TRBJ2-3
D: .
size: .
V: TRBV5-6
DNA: TGTGCCAGCAGCGACCGGGACACCTCGAACACAGATACGCAGTATTTT
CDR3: CASSDRDTSNTDTQYF

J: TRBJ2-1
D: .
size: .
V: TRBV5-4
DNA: TGTGCCAGCAGTCGAACCCGGGACTCCTACAATGAGCAGTTCTTC
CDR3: CASSRTRDSYNEQFF

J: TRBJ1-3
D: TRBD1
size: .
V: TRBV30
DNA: TGTGCCTGGAGTGTAGTAGCAGGGGGGACTGGAAACACCATATATTTT
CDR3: CAWSVVAGGTGNTIYF

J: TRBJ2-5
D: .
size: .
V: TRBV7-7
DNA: TGTGCCAGCAGCCCCTCAGGGGTTCAAGAGACCCAGTACTTC
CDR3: CASSPSGVQETQYF

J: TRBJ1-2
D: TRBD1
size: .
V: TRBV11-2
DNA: TGTGCCAGCAGCAAACAAAGGGACAGGGAAGGCTACACCTTC
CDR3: CASSKQRDREGYTF

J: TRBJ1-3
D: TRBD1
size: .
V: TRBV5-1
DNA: TGCGCCAGCAGCTTGGAGAAGGGGGCCTCTGGAAACACCATATATTTT
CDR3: CASSLEKGASGNTIYF

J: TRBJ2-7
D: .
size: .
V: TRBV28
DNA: TGTGCCAGCAGTTTGATCGGAGGTCGTCGGCACGAGCAGTACTTC
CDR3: CASSLIGGRRHEQYF

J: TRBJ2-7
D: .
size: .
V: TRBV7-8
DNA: TGTGCCAGCAGCTTAAGGTGGAGCGGCCTGGAGCAGTACTTC
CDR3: CASSLRWSGLEQYF

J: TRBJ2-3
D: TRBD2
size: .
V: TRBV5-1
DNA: TGCGCCAGCAGCGGGGGACTAGCGGGCGCTCTCGGAGATACGCAGTATTTT
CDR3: CASSGGLAGALGDTQYF

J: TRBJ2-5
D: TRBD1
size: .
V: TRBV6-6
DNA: TGTGCCAGCAGCACGACAGGGGGCGCTTCAGAGACCCAGTACTTC
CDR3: CASSTTGGASETQYF

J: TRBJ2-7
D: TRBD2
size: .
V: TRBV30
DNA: TGTGCCTGGACCCTAATAGCGGGGCACTCCTACGAGCAGTACTTC
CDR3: CAWTLIAGHSYEQYF

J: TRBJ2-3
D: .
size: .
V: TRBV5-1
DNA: TGCGCCAGCAGCCAGTACGGGGGGCCCACAGATACGCAGTATTTT
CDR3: CASSQYGGPTDTQYF

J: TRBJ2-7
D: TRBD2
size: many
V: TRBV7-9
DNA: TGTGCCAGCAGCGCCCGGCTAGCGGGAGGGGGCGAGCAGTACTTC
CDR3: CASSARLAGGGEQYF

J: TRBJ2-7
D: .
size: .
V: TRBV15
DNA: TGTGCCACCAGCAGAGAGGGAGGCGAGCAGTACTTC
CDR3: CATSREGGEQYF

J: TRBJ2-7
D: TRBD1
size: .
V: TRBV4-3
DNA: TGCGCCAGCAGTCCTCTGGGGACAGGGTCAATCTACGAGCAGTACTTC
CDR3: CASSPLGTGSIYEQYF

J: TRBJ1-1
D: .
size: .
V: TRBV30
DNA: TGTGCCTGGAGTTTCTGGACGGAGAACACTGAAGCTTTCTTT
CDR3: CAWSFWTENTEAFF

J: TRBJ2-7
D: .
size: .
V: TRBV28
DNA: TGTGCCAGCAGGCGTCCGGGGCCGAGGGGAGCCGAGCAGTACTTC
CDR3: CASRRPGPRGAEQYF

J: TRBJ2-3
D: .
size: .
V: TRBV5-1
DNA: TGCGCCAGCAGCTTGGCTCTCGCAGGGGAAGGCACAGATACGCAGTATTTT
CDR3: CASSLALAGEGTDTQYF